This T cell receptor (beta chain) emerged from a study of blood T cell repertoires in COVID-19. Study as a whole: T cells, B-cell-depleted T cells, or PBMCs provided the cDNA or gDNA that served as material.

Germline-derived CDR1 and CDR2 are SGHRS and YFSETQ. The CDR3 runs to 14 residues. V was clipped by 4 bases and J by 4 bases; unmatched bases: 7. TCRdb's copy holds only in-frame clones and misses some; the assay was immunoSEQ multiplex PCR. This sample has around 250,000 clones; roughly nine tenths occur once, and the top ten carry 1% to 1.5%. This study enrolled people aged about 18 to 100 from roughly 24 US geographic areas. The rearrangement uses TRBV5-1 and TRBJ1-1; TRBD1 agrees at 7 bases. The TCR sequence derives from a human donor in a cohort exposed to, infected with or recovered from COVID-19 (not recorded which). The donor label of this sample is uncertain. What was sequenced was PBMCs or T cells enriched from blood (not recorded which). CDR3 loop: CASSRTGESTEAFF. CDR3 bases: TGCGCCAGCAGCAGAACAGGGGAAAGCACTGAAGCTTTCTTT.